These 12 T cell receptor beta chains were sequenced from one sample in a study of T cells in Graves' hyperthyroidism and ophthalmopathy. Amplified TCR beta CDR3 regions derived from RNA transcripts. Using the HTBI primer set, a first-round RT-PCR was run on the TCR CDR3. A single record per CDR3 protein comes from TCRdb applying MiXCR to the multiplex PCR reads. The top ten hold less than 25% of the sample, which has a few hundred thousand distinct CDR3 sequences, roughly 13% seen once. What was sequenced was blood. The origin of the receptors is a man younger than 40 with Graves' hyperthyroidism that later progressed to Graves' ophthalmopathy.

This clonotype showed up just a few times. The chain has TRBV9 and TRBJ1-4; 7 bases fit TRBD1. The junction had 10 bases not matched to a gene; V was cut back by 4 bases and J by 7 bases. This CDR3 has 15 amino acids. Germline V gene data show CDR1 as SGDLS and CDR2 as YYNGEE. The CDR3 loop is CASSSSTGVAEKLFF. The DNA for the CDR3 is TGTGCCAGCAGCTCCAGCACAGGGGTGGCTGAAAAACTGTTTTTT.

In this sample, this clonotype turned up a few times. Here the CDR3 reads CASSYSLTQDGYTF. As DNA, the CDR3 is TGTGCCAGCAGTTACTCTCTCACCCAAGACGGCTACACCTTC. V usage is TRBV6-5 and J usage is TRBJ1-2; D is ambiguous. This CDR3 is built from 14 residues. Trimming stripped 0 bases from V and 8 bases from J, with 13 bases between. Germline CDR1 is MNHEY and CDR2 is SVGAGI.

Ten or more counts support this clonotype. The chain uses TRBV7-2 and TRBJ2-2; no clear D gene. Trimming took 1 base from V and 1 from J, leaving 4 bases between them. This CDR3 has 14 amino acids. Germline CDR1 SGHTA, CDR2 FQGNSA. The CDR3 protein is CASSLDQNTGELFF. DNA of the CDR3: TGTGCCAGCAGCTTAGACCAGAACACCGGGGAGCTGTTTTTT.

Ten or more counts support this clonotype. The gene calls are TRBV12-3 or TRBV12-4 and TRBJ1-5; no reliable D call. The V end lost 8 bases, the J end lost 4 bases, and 15 bases lay between the germline ends. This CDR3 spans 14 amino acids. The CDR3 sequence: CASSAGRENQPQHF. Written as DNA, the CDR3 is TGTGCCAGCTCGGCAGGACGGGAAAATCAGCCCCAGCATTTT.

The rearrangement uses TRBV9 and TRBJ2-7, with 7 bases lining up with TRBD2. This CDR3 is built from 14 residues. V lost 3 bases and J lost 0; bases outside the gene matches: 3. Looked up from germline, CDR1 is SGDLS and CDR2 is YYNGEE. The CDR3, as DNA: TGTGCCAGCAGCGGGGGGGGAGACTCCTACGAGCAGTACTTC. It encodes CASSGGGDSYEQYF. Combining the CDR3 with reference TRBV9 and TRBJ2-7 gives the whole variable domain DSGVTQTPKHLITATGQRVTLRCSPRSGDLSVYWYQQSLDQGLQFLIQYYNGEERAKGNILERFSAQQFPDLHSELNLSSLELGDSALYFCASSGGGDSYEQYFGPGTRLTVT.

Only a few counts were recorded for this clonotype. This chain uses TRBV6-6 with TRBJ2-7, with D perhaps matching TRBD1 or TRBD2 (5 bases each). The CDR3 has 14 residues. CDR1 is MNHNY and CDR2 is SVGAGI in the germline V gene (reference sequence). V lost 2 bases to trimming and J lost 2 bases, with 10 bases between them. CDR3 amino acids: CASSYGQGPYEQYF. The DNA of the CDR3 is TGTGCCAGCAGTTACGGGCAGGGACCCTACGAGCAGTACTTC.

This clonotype came up a few times. A much more abundant neighbour one base away suggests this may be a read error. J is TRBJ1-5 and V is TRBV6-1; no clear D. Germline V lookup: CDR1 MNHNS, CDR2 SASEGT. Deletions cut 4 bases from V and 7 bases from J, with 14 bases between. This CDR3 contains 14 residues. The CDR3 DNA reads TGTGCCAGCAGTGCTCAAGGGTTCTCCCAGCCCCAGCATTTT. Amino acids: CASSAQGFSQPQHF.

This clonotype was seen repeatedly, ten times or more. V and J are TRBV12-5 and TRBJ2-4, with D possibly being TRBD2 (6 bases). This CDR3 is built from 15 residues. CDR1 LGHNT and CDR2 FRNRAP come from the germline V gene. The V end was cut by 6 bases, the J end by 4 bases, with 16 bases between. The CDR3 spells CASGHPARGKNIQYF. The CDR3 DNA reads as TGTGCTAGTGGACACCCCGCCCGGGGGAAAAACATTCAGTACTTC.

At least ten counts were recorded for this clonotype. The chain joins TRBV20-1 to TRBJ2-7, with 10 bases that match TRBD1. V dropped 4 bases and J dropped 3; count of bases not matched to a gene: 6. The V gene's germline CDR1 is DFQATT and CDR2 SNEGSKA (reference sequence). The CDR3 sequence is 14 residues long. CDR3 in DNA: TGCAGTGCTAACGACAGGGGGCGCATCTACGAGCAGTACTTC. This sequence encodes CSANDRGRIYEQYF.

This clonotype was counted ten times or more. CDR3 in DNA: TGTGCCAGTAGTCCACTGGACAGGGATGACACCGGGGAGCTGTTTTTT. Translation gives CASSPLDRDDTGELFF. This chain uses TRBV19 with TRBJ2-2; 8 bases are shared with TRBD1. CDR1 is LNHDA, CDR2 SQIVND, per germline (reference sequence). This CDR3 has 16 amino acids. V trimming: 5 bases; J trimming: 3 bases; junction bases outside the gene matches: 8.

This clonotype was observed at least ten times. V is TRBV3-1 and J is TRBJ2-5, with D perhaps TRBD2 (6 bases). V gave up 4 bases and J gave up 3 bases, with 9 bases separating them. The CDR3 covers 13 residues. Germline V gene data show CDR1 as LGHDT and CDR2 as YNNKEL (reference sequence). The CDR3 spells CASSRRGEETQYF. CDR3 in DNA: TGTGCCAGCAGCCGGCGCGGGGAAGAGACCCAGTACTTC.

The rearrangement links TRBV10-2 to TRBJ2-3; 11 nucleotides match TRBD2. Germline assignment: CDR1 WSHSY and CDR2 SAAADI. V shed 8 bases, J shed 5 bases, and the junction held 12 bases outside the gene matches. The CDR3 length is 16 residues. The CDR3 loop is CASGHLLAGGRDTQYF. CDR3 nucleotides: TGCGCCAGCGGACACCTCCTAGCGGGGGGAAGAGATACGCAGTATTTT.